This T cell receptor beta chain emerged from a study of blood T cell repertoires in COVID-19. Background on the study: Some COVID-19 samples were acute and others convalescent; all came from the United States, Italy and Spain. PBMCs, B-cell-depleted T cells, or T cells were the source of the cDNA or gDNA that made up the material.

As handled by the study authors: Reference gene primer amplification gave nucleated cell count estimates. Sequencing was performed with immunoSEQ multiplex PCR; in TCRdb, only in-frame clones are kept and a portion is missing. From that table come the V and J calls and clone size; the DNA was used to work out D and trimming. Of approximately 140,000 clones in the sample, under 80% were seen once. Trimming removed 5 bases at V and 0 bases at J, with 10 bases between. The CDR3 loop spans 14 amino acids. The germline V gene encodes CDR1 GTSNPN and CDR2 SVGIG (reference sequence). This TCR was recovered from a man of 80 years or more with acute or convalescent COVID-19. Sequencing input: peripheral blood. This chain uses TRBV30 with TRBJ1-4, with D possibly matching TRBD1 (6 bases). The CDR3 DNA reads TGTGCCTGGGGGGACACCTCAACTAATGAAAAACTGTTTTTT. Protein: CAWGDTSTNEKLFF.